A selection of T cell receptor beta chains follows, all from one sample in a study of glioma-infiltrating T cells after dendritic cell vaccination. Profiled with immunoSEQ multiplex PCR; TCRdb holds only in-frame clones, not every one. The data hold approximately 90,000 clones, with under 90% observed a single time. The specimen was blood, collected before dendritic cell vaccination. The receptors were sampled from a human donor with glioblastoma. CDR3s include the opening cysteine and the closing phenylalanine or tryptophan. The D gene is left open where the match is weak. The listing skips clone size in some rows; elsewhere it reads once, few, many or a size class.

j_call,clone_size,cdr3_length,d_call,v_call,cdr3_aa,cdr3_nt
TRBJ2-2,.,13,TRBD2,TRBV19,CASLAGGPGELFF,TGTGCCAGTCTGGCGGGAGGGCCCGGGGAGCTGTTTTTT
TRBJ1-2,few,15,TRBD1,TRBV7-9,CASSSDREKNYGYTF,TGTGCCAGCAGTTCAGACAGGGAGAAAAACTATGGCTACACCTTC
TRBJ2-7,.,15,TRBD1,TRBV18,CASSPARDSGYEQYF,TGTGCCAGCTCACCAGCCAGGGACAGTGGGTACGAGCAGTACTTC
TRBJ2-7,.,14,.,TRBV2,CASSWGIVSYEQYF,TGTGCCAGCAGTTGGGGCATTGTCTCCTACGAGCAGTACTTC
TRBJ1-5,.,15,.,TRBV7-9,CASSLGGGGIQPQHF,TGTGCCAGCAGCTTAGGGGGCGGGGGTATCCAGCCCCAGCATTTT
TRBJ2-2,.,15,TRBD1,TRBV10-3,CAISGQGSNTGELFF,TGTGCCATCAGTGGACAGGGTTCGAACACCGGGGAGCTGTTTTTT
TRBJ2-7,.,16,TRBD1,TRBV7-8,CASSLVPTGGVYEQYF,TGTGCCAGCAGCTTAGTGCCCACAGGGGGAGTCTACGAGCAGTACTTC
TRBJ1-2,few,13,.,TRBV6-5,CASSYSGNYGYTF,TGTGCCAGCAGTTACTCCGGTAACTATGGCTACACCTTC
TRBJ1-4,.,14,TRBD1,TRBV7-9,CASSSGTGGEKLFF,TGTGCCAGCAGCTCCGGGACAGGGGGTGAAAAACTGTTTTTT
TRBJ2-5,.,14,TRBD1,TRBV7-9,CASSLDRGLETQYF,TGTGCCAGCAGCCTGGACAGGGGGCTAGAGACCCAGTACTTC